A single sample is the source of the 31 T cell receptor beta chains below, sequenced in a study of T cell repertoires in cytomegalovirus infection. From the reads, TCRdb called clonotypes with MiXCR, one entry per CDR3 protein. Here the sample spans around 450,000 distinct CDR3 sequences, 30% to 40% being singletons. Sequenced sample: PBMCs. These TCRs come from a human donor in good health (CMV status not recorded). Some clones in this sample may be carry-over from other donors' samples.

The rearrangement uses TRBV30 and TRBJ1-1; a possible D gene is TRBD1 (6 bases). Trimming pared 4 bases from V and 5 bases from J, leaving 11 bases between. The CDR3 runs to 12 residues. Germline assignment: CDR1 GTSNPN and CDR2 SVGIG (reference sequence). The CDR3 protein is CAWNWGRTEAFF. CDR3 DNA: TGTGCCTGGAATTGGGGGCGGACTGAAGCTTTCTTT.

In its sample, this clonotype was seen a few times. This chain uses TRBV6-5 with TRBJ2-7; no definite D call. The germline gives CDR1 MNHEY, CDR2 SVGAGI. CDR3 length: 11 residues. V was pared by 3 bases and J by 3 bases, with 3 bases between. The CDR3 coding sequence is TGTGCCAGCAGTTATCTCTACGAGCAGTACTTC. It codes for CASSYLYEQYF.

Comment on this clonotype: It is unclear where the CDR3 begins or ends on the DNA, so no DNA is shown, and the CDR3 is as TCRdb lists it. This CDR3 is CASSPLCPSQKHSVLRLQGNIQYF. The chain is built from TRBV23-1 and TRBJ2-4; whether TRBD1, the table's D call, matches the DNA was not checked. TRBV23-1 is an open reading frame, and its role is uncertain. The CDR3 length equals 24 residues, ends included.

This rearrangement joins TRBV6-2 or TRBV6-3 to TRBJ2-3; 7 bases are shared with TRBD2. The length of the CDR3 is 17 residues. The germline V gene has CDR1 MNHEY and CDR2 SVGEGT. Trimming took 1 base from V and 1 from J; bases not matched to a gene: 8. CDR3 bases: TGTGCCAGCAGTTACTTCGGGCGAGCGGGGCGCACAGATACGCAGTATTTT. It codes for CASSYFGRAGRTDTQYF.

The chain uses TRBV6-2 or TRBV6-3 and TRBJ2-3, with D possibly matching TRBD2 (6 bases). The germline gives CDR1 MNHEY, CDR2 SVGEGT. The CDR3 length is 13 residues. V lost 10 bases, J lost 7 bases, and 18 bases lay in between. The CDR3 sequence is CATWDFAGYTQYF. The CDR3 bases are TGTGCCACCTGGGACTTCGCCGGGTATACGCAGTATTTT.

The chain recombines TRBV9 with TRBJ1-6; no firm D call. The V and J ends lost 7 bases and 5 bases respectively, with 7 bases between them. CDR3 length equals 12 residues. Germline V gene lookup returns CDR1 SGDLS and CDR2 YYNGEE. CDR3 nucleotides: TGTGCCAGCGGCCACGATAATTCACCCCTCCACTTT. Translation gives CASGHDNSPLHF.

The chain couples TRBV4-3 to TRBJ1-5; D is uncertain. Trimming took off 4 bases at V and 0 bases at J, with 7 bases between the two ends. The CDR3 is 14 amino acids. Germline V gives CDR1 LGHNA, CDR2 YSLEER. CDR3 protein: CASSPVISNQPQHF. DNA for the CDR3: TGCGCCAGCAGCCCGGTCATTAGCAATCAGCCCCAGCATTTT.

The CDR3 nucleotides read TGTGCCAGCAGTGATGGCGGTGGCACTGAAGCTTTCTTT. It specifies CASSDGGGTEAFF. This chain connects TRBV12-3 or TRBV12-4 to TRBJ1-1; D is uncertain. This CDR3 has 13 amino acids. V was cut by 5 bases and J by 4 bases, with 11 bases left in between.

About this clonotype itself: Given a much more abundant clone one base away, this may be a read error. The CDR3 DNA follows: TGTGCCAGCACCTTAAAAGGGGGTACGCCCCAGCATTTT. Encoded protein: CASTLKGGTPQHF. The V gene is TRBV7-2, the J gene TRBJ1-5; the D gene is possibly TRBD1 (6 bases). Germline values: CDR1 SGHTA, CDR2 FQGNSA. The CDR3 is 13 residues long.

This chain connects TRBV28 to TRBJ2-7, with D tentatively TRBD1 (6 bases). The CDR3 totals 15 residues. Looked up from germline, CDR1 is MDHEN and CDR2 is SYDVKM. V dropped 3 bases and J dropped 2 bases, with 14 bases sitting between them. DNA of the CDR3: TGTGCCAGCAGTTTCCTGACAGGCTTCACCTACGAGCAGTACTTC. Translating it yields CASSFLTGFTYEQYF.

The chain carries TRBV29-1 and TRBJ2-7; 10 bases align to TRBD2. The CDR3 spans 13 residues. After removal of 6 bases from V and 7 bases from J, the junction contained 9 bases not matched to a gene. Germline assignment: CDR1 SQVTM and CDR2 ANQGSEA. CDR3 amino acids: CSVRTTSGVEQYF. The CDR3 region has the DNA TGCAGCGTACGAACCACTAGCGGGGTTGAGCAGTACTTC.

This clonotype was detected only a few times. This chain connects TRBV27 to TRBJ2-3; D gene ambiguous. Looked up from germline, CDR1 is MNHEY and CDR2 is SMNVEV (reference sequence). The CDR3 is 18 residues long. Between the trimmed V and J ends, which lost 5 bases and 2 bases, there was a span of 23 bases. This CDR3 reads CASSPTGGLHPNTDTQYF. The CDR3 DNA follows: TGTGCCAGCAGTCCGACCGGTGGGCTCCACCCCAACACAGATACGCAGTATTTT.

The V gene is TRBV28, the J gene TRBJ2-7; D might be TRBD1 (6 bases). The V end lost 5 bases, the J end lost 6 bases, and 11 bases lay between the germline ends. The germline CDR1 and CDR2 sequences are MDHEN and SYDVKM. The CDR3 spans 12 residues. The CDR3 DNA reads TGTGCCAGCAGTCAACAGGGTTTCGAGCAGTACTTC. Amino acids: CASSQQGFEQYF.

The CDR3 coding sequence is TGCAGTGCAACGGGGCGGTGGACTGAAGCTTTCTTT. Its translation: CSATGRWTEAFF. The J gene is TRBJ1-1, the V gene TRBV20-1; perhaps TRBD1 as D (5 bases). The V gene lost 6 bases and the J gene lost 5 bases, with 13 bases spanning the gap. CDR1 and CDR2 (germline): DFQATT, SNEGSKA (reference sequence). The CDR3 is made up of 12 amino acids.

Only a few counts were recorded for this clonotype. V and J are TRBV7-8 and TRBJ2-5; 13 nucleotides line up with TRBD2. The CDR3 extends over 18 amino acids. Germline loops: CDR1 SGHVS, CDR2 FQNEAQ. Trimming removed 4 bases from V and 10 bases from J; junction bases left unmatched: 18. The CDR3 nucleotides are TGTGCCAGCAGCTCCCAACCTACTAGCGGGGGGGTCCAGGGGGGCCAGTACTTC. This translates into CASSSQPTSGGVQGGQYF.

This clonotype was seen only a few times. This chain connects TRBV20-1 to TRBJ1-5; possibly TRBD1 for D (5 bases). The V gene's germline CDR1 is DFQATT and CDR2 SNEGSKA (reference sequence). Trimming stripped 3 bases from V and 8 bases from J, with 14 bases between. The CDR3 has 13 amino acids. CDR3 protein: CSASEEDIKPQHF. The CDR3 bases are TGCAGTGCTAGTGAGGAGGACATCAAGCCCCAGCATTTT.

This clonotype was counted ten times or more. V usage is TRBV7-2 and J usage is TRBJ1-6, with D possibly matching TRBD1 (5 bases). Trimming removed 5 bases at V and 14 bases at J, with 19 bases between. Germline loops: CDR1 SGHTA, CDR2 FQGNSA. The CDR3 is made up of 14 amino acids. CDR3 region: CASSPQRGAWTLHF. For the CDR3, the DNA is TGTGCCAGCAGCCCTCAACGAGGGGCATGGACCCTCCACTTT.

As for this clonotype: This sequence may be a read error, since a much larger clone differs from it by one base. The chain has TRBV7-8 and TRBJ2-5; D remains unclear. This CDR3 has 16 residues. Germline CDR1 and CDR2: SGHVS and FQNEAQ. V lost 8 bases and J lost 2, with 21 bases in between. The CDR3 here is CASGSIGSEPQETQYF. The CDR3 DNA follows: TGTGCCAGCGGTAGCATCGGGTCAGAGCCTCAAGAGACCCAGTACTTC.

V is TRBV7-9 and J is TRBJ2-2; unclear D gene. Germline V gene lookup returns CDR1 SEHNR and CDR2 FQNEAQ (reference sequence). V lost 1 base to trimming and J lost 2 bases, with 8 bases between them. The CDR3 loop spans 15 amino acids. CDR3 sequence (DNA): TGTGCCAGCAGCTTAGTCGATGAAAACACCGGGGAGCTGTTTTTT. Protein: CASSLVDENTGELFF. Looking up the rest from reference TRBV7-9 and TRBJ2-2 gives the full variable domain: DTGVSQNPRHKITKRGQNVTFRCDPISEHNRLYWYRQTLGQGPEFLTYFQNEAQLEKSRLLSDRFSAERPKGSFSTLEIQRTEQGDSAMYLCASSLVDENTGELFFGEGSRLTVL.

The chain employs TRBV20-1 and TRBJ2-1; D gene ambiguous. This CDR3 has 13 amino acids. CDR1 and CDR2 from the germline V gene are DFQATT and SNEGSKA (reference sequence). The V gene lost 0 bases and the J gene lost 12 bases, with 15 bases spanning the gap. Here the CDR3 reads CSARDQLLGLQFF. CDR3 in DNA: TGCAGTGCTAGAGATCAGCTCCTAGGGCTGCAGTTCTTC.

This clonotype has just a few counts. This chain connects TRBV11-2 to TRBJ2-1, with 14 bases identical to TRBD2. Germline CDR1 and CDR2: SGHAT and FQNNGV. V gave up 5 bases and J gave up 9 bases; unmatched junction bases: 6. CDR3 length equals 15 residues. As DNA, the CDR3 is TGTGCCAGCAGCGCGACTAGCGGGGGGGCCGCTGAGCAGTTCTTC. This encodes CASSATSGGAAEQFF.

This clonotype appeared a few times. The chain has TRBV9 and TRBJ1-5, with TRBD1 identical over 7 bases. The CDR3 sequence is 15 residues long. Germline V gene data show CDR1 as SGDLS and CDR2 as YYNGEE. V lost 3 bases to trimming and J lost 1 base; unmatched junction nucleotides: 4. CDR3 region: CASSGQGISNQPQHF. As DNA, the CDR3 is TGTGCCAGCAGCGGACAGGGAATAAGCAATCAGCCCCAGCATTTT.

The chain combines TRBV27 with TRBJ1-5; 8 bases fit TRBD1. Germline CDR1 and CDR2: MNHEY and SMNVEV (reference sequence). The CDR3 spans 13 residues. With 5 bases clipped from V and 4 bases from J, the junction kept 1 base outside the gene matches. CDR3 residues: CASSGDRNQPQHF. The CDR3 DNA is TGTGCCAGCAGTGGGGACAGGAATCAGCCCCAGCATTTT.

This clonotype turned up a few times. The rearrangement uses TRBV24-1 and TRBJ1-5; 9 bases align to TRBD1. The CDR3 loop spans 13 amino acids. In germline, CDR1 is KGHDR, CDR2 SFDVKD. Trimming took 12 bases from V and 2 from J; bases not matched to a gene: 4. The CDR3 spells CAPRDRGNQPQHF. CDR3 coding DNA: TGTGCCCCCCGGGACAGGGGCAATCAGCCCCAGCATTTT.

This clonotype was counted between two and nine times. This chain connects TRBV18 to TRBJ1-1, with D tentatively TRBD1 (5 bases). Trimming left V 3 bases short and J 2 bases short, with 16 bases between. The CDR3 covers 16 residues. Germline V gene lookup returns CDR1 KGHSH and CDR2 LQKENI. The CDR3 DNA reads TGTGCCAGCTCACCGATAGCGGGTGGGGGAAACACTGAAGCTTTCTTT. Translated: CASSPIAGGGNTEAFF.

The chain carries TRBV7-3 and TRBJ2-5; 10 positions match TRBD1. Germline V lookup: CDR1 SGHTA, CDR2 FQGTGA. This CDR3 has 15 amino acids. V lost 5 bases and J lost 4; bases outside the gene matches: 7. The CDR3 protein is CASSLRRDRGETQYF. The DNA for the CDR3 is TGTGCCAGCAGCCTCCGACGGGACAGGGGAGAGACCCAGTACTTC.

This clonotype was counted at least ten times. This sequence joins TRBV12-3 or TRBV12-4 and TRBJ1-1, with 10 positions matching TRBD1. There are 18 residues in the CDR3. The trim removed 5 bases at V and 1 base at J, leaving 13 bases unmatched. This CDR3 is CASSPINPGTGANTEAFF. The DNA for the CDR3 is TGTGCCAGCAGTCCCATCAATCCCGGGACAGGGGCGAACACTGAAGCTTTCTTT.

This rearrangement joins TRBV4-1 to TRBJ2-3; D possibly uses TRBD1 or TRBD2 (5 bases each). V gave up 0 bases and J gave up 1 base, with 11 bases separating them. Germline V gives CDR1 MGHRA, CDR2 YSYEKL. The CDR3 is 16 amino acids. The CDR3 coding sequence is TGCGCCAGCAGCCAAGATCCGAGAGGGGGCACAGATACGCAGTATTTT. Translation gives CASSQDPRGGTDTQYF.

CDR3 coding DNA: TGTGCCAGCAGGGACAGGGGCACCGGGGAGCTGTTTTTT. This codes for CASRDRGTGELFF. This chain uses TRBV25-1 with TRBJ2-2; 9 bases align to TRBD1. V dropped 6 bases and J dropped 4; count of bases not matched to a gene: 0. The length of the CDR3 is 13 residues. From germline, CDR1 is MGHDK and CDR2 SYGVNS.

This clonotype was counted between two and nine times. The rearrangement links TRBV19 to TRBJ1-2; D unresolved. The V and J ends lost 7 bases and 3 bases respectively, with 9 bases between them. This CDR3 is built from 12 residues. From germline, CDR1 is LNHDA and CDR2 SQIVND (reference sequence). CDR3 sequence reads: CASKLSDYGYTF. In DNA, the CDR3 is TGTGCCAGTAAACTCAGTGACTATGGCTACACCTTC.

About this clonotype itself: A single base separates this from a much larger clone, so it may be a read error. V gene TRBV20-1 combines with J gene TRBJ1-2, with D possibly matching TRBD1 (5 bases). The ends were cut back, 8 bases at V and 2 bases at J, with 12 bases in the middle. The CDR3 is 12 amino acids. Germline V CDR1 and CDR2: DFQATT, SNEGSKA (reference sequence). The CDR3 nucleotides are TGCAGTTCTATACGGGACAACTATGGCTACACCTTC. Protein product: CSSIRDNYGYTF.